These T cell receptor beta chains were read from a single sample in a study of T cell responses to AZD1222 COVID-19 vaccine. Profiled with immunoSEQ multiplex PCR; TCRdb holds only in-frame clones, not every one. This repertoire shows 60,000 to 65,000 clones, 84% found once; its top ten account for roughly 6.6%. Sequenced here: peripheral blood, sampled on day 0 of AZD1222 vaccination. The receptors shown here come from an adult in good health. Each CDR3 is given with its conserved first and last residue. The order of the fields is clone size, J gene, V gene, D gene, CDR3 protein, CDR3 DNA. A D gene is named only where the DNA matches it firmly. The size of a clone is reported for some rows only, either as once, few or many, or as a class for expanded clones.

clone size: .; J gene: TRBJ1-5; V gene: TRBV2; D gene: .; CDR3 protein: CASRGSTGFFQPQHF; CDR3 DNA: TGTGCCAGCAGGGGGTCAACAGGGTTTTTTCAGCCCCAGCATTTT
clone size: .; J gene: TRBJ1-2; V gene: TRBV15; D gene: TRBD1; CDR3 protein: CATSSRTGQGYTF; CDR3 DNA: TGTGCCACCAGCTCCCGGACAGGGCAAGGCTACACCTTC
clone size: .; J gene: TRBJ1-1; V gene: TRBV6-5; D gene: .; CDR3 protein: CASSPGERPEAFF; CDR3 DNA: TGTGCCAGCAGCCCGGGGGAGAGGCCTGAAGCTTTCTTT
clone size: .; J gene: TRBJ2-7; V gene: TRBV5-6; D gene: .; CDR3 protein: CASSLVAGEQYF; CDR3 DNA: TGTGCCAGCAGCTTGGTGGCCGGCGAGCAGTACTTC
clone size: .; J gene: TRBJ2-1; V gene: TRBV27; D gene: .; CDR3 protein: CASSWGQENEQFF; CDR3 DNA: TGTGCCAGCAGTTGGGGGCAGGAAAATGAGCAGTTCTTC
clone size: .; J gene: TRBJ2-2; V gene: TRBV11-3; D gene: TRBD1; CDR3 protein: CASSRTGANTGELFF; CDR3 DNA: TGTGCCAGCAGCCGGACAGGGGCGAACACCGGGGAGCTGTTTTTT
clone size: .; J gene: TRBJ2-1; V gene: TRBV13; D gene: .; CDR3 protein: CASTPSHTYNEQFF; CDR3 DNA: TGTGCCAGCACCCCTTCTCACACGTACAATGAGCAGTTCTTC
clone size: .; J gene: TRBJ2-7; V gene: TRBV6-5; D gene: .; CDR3 protein: CASSYGDSRYYEQYF; CDR3 DNA: TGTGCCAGCAGTTACGGGGATAGCCGGTACTACGAGCAGTACTTC
clone size: .; J gene: TRBJ2-2; V gene: TRBV5-1; D gene: TRBD2; CDR3 protein: CASSLRSGGDTGELFF; CDR3 DNA: TGCGCCAGCAGCTTGAGAAGCGGGGGGGACACCGGGGAGCTGTTTTTT
clone size: .; J gene: TRBJ1-3; V gene: TRBV5-1; D gene: .; CDR3 protein: CASSLVGAGNTIYF; CDR3 DNA: TGCGCCAGCAGCTTGGTGGGAGCTGGAAACACCATATATTTT
clone size: .; J gene: TRBJ2-7; V gene: TRBV5-5; D gene: TRBD1; CDR3 protein: CASSHVGQVIYEQYF; CDR3 DNA: TGTGCCAGCAGCCACGTTGGACAGGTGATCTACGAGCAGTACTTC
clone size: once; J gene: TRBJ2-7; V gene: TRBV6-5; D gene: .; CDR3 protein: CASSPDWSSYEQYF; CDR3 DNA: TGTGCCAGCAGCCCCGACTGGAGCTCCTACGAGCAGTACTTC
clone size: .; J gene: TRBJ2-1; V gene: TRBV4-3; D gene: TRBD1; CDR3 protein: CASSQDRVRSYNEQFF; CDR3 DNA: TGCGCCAGCAGCCAGGACAGGGTGCGGTCCTACAATGAGCAGTTCTTC
clone size: once; J gene: TRBJ1-4; V gene: TRBV29-1; D gene: .; CDR3 protein: CSAGRGLSEKLFF; CDR3 DNA: TGCAGCGCTGGAAGGGGGTTAAGTGAAAAACTGTTTTTT
clone size: medium-sized; J gene: TRBJ2-2; V gene: TRBV5-1; D gene: .; CDR3 protein: CASSLGVSVNTGELFF; CDR3 DNA: TGCGCCAGCAGCTTGGGGGTGTCAGTTAACACCGGGGAGCTGTTTTTT
clone size: .; J gene: TRBJ1-2; V gene: TRBV15; D gene: .; CDR3 protein: CATSRGSKPNNYGYTF; CDR3 DNA: TGTGCCACCAGCAGAGGGTCTAAACCGAACAACTATGGCTACACCTTC